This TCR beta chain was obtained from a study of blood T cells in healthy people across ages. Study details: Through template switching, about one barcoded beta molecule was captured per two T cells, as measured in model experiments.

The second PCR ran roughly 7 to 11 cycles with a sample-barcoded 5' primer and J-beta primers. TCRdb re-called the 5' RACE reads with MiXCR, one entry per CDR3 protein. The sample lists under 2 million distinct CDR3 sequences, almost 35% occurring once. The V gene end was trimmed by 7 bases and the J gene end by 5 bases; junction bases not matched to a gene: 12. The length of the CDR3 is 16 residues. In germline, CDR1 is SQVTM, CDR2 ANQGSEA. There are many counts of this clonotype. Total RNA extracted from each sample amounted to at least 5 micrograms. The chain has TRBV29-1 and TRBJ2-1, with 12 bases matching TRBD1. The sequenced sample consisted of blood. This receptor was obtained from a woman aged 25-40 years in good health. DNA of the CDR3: TGCAGCGAGACTAATCCGGGACAGGGGGCCCACAATGAGCAGTTCTTC. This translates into CSETNPGQGAHNEQFF.